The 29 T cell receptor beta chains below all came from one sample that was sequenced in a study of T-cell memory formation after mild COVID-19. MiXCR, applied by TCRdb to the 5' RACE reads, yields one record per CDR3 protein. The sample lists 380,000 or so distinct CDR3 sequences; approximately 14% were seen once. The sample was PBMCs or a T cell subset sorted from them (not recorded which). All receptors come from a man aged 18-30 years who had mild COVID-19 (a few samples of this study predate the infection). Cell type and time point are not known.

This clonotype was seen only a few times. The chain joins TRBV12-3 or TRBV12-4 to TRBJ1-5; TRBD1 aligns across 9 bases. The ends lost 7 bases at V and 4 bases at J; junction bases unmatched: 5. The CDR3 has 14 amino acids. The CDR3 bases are TGTGCCAGCACCGCGACAGGGGGAAATCAGCCCCAGCATTTT. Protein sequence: CASTATGGNQPQHF.

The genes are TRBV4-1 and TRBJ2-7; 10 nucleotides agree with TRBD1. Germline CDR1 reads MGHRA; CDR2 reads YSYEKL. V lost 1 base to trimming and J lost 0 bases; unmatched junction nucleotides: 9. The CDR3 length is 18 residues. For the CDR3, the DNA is TGCGCCAGCAGCCAAGCATGGACAGGGGGAGACCTCTCCTACGAGCAGTACTTC. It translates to CASSQAWTGGDLSYEQYF.

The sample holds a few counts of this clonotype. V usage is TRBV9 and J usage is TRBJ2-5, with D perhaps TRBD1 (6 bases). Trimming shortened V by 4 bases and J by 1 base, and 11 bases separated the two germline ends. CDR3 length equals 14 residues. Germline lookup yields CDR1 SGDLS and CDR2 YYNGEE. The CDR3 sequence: CASSPGVSQETQYF. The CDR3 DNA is TGTGCCAGCAGCCCAGGGGTGAGCCAAGAGACCCAGTACTTC.

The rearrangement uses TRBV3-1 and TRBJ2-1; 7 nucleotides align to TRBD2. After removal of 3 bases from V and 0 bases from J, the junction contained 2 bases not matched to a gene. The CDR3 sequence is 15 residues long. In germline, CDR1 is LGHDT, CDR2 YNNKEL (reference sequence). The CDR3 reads CASSQRGSSYNEQFF. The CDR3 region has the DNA TGTGCCAGCAGCCAGCGGGGGAGCTCCTACAATGAGCAGTTCTTC.

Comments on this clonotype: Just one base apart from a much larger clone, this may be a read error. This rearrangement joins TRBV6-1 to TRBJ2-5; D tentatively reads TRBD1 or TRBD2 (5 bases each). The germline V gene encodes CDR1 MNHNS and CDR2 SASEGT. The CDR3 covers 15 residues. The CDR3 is CASSEAEGTQETRYF. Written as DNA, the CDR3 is TGTGCCAGCAGTGAAGCAGAAGGGACCCAAGAGACCCGGTACTTC.

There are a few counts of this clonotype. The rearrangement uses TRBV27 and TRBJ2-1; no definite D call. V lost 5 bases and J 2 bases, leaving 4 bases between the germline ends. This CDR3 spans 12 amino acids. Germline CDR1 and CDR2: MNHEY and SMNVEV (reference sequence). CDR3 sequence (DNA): TGTGCCAGCAGTATTCCCTACAATGAGCAGTTCTTC. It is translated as CASSIPYNEQFF.

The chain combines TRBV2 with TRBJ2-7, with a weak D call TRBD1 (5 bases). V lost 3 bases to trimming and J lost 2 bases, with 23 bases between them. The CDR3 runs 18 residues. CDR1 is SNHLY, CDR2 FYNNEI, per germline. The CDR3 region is CASSEGSGAYLIPYEQYV. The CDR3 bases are TGTGCCAGCAGTGAGGGGTCTGGGGCCTACCTTATCCCCTACGAGCAGTACGTC.

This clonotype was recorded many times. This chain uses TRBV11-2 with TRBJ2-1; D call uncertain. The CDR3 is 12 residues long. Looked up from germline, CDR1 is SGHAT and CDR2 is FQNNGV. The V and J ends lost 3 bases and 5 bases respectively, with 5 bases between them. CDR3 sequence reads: CASSFVNNEQFF. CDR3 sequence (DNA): TGTGCCAGCAGCTTCGTTAACAATGAGCAGTTCTTC.

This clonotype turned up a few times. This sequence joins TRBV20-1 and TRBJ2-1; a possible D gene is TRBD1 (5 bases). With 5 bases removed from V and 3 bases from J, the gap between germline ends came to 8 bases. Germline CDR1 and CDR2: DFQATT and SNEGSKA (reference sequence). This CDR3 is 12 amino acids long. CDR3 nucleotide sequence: TGCAGTGCTCTTCAGGGCTACAATGAGCAGTTCTTC. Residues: CSALQGYNEQFF.

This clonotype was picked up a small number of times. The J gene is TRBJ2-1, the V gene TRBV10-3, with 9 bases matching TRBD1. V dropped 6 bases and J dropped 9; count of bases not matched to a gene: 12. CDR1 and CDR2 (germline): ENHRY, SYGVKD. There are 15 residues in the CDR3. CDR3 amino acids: CAIRGQGGPTAEQFF. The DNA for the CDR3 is TGTGCCATCAGGGGACAGGGTGGCCCCACGGCTGAGCAGTTCTTC.

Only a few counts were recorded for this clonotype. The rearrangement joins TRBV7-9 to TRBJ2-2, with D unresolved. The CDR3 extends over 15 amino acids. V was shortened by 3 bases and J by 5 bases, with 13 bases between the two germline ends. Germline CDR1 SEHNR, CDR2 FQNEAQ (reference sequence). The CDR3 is CASSFVTTRTGELFF. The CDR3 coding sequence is TGTGCCAGCAGCTTTGTAACAACGAGGACCGGGGAGCTGTTTTTT.

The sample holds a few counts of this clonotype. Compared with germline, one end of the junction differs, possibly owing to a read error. DNA of the CDR3: TGTGCCAGCAGCCCTACGGGAGGTCTGGATAAGCAGTATTTT. Encoded protein: CASSPTGGLDKQYF. The chain joins TRBV7-6 to TRBJ2-3; 7 bases are a match to TRBD2. The length of the CDR3 is 14 residues. The germline CDR1 and CDR2 sequences are SGHVS and FNYEAQ. The variable domain in full, with the rest retrieved from reference TRBV7-6 and TRBJ2-3, is GAGVSQSPRYKVTKRGQDVALRCDPISGHVSLYWYRQALGQGPEFLTYFNYEAQQDKSGLPNDRFSAERPEGSISTLTIQRTEQRDSAMYRCASSPTGGLDKQYFGPGTRLTVL.

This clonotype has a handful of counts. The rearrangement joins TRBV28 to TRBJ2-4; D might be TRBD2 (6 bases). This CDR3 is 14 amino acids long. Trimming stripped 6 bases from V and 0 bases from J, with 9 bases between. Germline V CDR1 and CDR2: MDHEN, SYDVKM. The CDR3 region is CASRPGVAKNIQYF. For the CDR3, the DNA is TGTGCCAGCAGGCCGGGGGTAGCCAAAAACATTCAGTACTTC.

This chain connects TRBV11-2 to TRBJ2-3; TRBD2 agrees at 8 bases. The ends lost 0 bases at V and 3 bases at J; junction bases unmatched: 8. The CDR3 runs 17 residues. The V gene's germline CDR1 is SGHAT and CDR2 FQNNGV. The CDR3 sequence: CASSLESGGGITDTQYF. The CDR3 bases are TGTGCCAGCAGCTTAGAGTCCGGCGGGGGGATAACAGATACGCAGTATTTT.

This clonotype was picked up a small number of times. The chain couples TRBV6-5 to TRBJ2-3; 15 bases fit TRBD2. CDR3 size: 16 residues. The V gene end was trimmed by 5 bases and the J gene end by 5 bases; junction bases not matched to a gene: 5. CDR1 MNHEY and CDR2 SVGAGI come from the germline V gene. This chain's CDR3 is CASSRTSGGAGDTQYF. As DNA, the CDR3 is TGTGCCAGCAGTCGGACTAGCGGGGGGGCTGGAGATACGCAGTATTTT.

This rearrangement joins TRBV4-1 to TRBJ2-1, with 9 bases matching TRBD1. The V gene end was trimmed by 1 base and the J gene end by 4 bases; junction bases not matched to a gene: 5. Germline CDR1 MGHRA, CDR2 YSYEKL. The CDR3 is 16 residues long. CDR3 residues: CASSQGGQGIYNEQFF. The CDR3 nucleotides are TGCGCCAGCAGCCAAGGAGGACAGGGGATATACAATGAGCAGTTCTTC.

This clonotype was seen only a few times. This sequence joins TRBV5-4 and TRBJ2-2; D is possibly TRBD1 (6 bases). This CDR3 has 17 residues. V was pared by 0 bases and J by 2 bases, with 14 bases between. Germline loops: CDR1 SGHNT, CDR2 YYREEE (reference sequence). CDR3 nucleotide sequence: TGTGCCAGCAGCTTGGGTCAGGGGTATGGAAACACCGGGGAGCTGTTTTTT. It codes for CASSLGQGYGNTGELFF.

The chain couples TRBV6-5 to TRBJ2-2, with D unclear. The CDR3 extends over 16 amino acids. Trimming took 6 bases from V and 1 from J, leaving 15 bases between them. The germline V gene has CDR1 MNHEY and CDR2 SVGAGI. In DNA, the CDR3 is TGTGCCAGCAGCCCATCTCGTTGGGGGAACACCGGGGAGCTGTTTTTT. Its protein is CASSPSRWGNTGELFF.

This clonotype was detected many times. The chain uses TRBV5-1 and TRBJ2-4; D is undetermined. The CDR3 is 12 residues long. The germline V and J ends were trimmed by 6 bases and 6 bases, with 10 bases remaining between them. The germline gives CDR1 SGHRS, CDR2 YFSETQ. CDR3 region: CASIRLGNIQYF. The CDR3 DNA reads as TGCGCCAGCATCAGACTGGGAAACATTCAGTACTTC.

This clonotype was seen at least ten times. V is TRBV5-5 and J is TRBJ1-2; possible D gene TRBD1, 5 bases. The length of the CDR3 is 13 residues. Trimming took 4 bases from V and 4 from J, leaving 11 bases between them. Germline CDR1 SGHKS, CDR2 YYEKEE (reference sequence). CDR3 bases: TGTGCCAGCAGCCTGGGACCGCTCTATGGCTACACCTTC. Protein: CASSLGPLYGYTF.

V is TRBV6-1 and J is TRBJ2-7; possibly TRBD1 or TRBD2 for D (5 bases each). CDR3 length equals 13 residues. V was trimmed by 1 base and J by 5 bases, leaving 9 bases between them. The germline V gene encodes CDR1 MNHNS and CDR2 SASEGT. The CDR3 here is CASSEEWGNEQYF. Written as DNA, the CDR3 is TGTGCCAGCAGTGAAGAGTGGGGGAACGAGCAGTACTTC.

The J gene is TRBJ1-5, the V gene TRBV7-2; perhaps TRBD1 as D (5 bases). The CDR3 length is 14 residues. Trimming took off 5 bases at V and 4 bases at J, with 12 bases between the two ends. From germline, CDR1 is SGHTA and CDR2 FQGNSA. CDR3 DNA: TGTGCCAGCAGCCGATACCCAGGGAATCAGCCCCAGCATTTT. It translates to CASSRYPGNQPQHF.

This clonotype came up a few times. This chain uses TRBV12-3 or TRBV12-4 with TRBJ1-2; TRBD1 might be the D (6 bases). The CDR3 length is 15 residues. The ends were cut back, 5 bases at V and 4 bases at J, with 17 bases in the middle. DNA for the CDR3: TGTGCCAGCAGTCCGACCCCAGGGGTTGGCTATGGCTACACCTTC. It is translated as CASSPTPGVGYGYTF.

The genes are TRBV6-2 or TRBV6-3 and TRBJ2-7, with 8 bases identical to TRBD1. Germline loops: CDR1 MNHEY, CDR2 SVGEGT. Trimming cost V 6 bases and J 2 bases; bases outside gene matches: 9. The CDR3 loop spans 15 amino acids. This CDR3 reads CASRLHRGETYEQYF. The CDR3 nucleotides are TGTGCCAGCAGGCTTCACAGGGGGGAAACCTACGAGCAGTACTTC.

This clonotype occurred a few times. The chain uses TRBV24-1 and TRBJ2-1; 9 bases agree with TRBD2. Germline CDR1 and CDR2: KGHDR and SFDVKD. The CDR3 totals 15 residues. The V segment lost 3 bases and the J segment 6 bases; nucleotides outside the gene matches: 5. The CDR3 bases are TGTGCCACCAGTGATGGGGGACTAGCAGGCAATGAGCAGTTCTTC. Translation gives CATSDGGLAGNEQFF.

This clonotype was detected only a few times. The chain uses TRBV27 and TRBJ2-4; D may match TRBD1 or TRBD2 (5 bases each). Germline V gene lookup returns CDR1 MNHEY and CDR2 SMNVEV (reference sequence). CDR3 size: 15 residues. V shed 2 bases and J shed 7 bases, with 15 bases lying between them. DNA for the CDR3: TGTGCCAGCAGTTTAATGGGGGACCCCCGCAACATTCAGTACTTC. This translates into CASSLMGDPRNIQYF.

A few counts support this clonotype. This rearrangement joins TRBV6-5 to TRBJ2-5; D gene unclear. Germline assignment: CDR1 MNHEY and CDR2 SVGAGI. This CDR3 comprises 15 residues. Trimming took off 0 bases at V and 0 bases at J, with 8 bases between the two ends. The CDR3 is CASSYSTDHQETQYF. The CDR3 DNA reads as TGTGCCAGCAGTTACTCGACGGATCACCAAGAGACCCAGTACTTC.

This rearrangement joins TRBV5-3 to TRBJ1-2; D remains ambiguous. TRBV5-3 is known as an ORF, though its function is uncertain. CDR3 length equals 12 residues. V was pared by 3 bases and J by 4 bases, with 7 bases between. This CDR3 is CARSSLPYGYTF. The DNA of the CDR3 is TGTGCCAGAAGCTCCCTCCCCTATGGCTACACCTTC.

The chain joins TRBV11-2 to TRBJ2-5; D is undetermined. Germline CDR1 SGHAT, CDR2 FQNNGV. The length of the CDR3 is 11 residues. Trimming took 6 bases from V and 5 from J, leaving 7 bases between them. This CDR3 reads CASRIVETQYF. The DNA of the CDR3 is TGTGCCAGCAGGATCGTGGAGACCCAGTACTTC.